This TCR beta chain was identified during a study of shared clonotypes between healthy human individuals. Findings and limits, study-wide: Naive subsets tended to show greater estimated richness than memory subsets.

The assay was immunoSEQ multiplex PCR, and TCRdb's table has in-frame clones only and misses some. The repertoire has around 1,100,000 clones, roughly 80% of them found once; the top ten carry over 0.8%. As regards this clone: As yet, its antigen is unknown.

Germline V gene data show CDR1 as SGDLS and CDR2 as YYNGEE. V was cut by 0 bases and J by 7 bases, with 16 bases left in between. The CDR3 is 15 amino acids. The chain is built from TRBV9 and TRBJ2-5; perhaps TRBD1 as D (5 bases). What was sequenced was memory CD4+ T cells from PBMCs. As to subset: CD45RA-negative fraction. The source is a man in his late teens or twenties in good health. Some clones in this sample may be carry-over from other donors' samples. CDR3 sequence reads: CASSVAGSQRATQYF. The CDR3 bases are TGTGCCAGCAGCGTAGCAGGGTCCCAACGAGCGACCCAGTACTTC.